This TCR beta chain was obtained from a study of T cells in Graves' hyperthyroidism and ophthalmopathy (dated by TCRdb to the late 2010s). The study in broad terms: Peripheral blood samples were taken at initial diagnosis, before any treatment was given. The study also compared thyroid tissue and blood T-cell repertoires from five or six Graves' hyperthyroidism patients. The 100 discovery patients were randomly divided into training and test sets at a 7:3 ratio. After blood sampling, hyperthyroidism patients were treated with methimazole at a starting dose of 30 mg daily, and ophthalmopathy patients were treated with high-dose intravenous methylprednisolone. To identify TCR V-J signatures that set the groups apart, the researchers used a discovery cohort of about a hundred patients, made up of 40 to 45 with Graves' ophthalmopathy and around 58 with stable Graves' hyperthyroidism. According to the paper, TCR Vbeta CDR3 sequencing was carried out on more than 120 peripheral blood samples, which came from 40 to 45 ophthalmopathy, under 85 hyperthyroidism and approximately 17 progressor patients. Prospective prediction of ophthalmopathy was tested in an independent validation cohort consisting of some 20 hyperthyroidism patients and about 17 patients who later progressed to ophthalmopathy.

What the authors observed across the whole study: A model built on a 13 V-J signature distinguished ophthalmopathy from stable hyperthyroidism, reaching around 90% sensitivity and about 81% specificity in cross-validation and 80%/75% in testing. Sample size was not statistically predetermined, and blinding of investigators to group allocation was not performed. Most expanded thyroid clonotypes (frequency above 0.001) were also detected in blood, a finding suggesting that blood repertoires may reflect thyroid immune responses. In validation, progression to ophthalmopathy was predicted by the model with more than 65% sensitivity and roughly 76% specificity, a median of approximately 7.1 months before onset.

In the case of this clonotype: Its antigen is still unknown. Qualities for individual bases were not recorded, and no much larger clone is one base off.

The CDR3 has 14 amino acids, counting the end cysteine and phenylalanine. Of all the DNA, just the CDR3 is kept, 42 bases in frame from base 1. Via the germline V gene, CDR1 is SGDLS and CDR2 YYNGEE. V ends up 3 bases short and J 3 bases short, with an unmatched junction base count of 6. The TCR beta CDR3 regions were amplified from RNA transcripts. A first-round RT-PCR of the TCR CDR3 used the HTBI primer set with the Qiagen OneStep RT-PCR kit. Libraries were constructed in a second round of multiplex PCR, after which size selection and purification were performed. Libraries were sequenced paired-end with 100 bp reads on an Illumina HiSeq2000. In the source study's methods: Raw data were processed with SOAPnuke, discarding reads with adapters, uncalled bases, mean Phred below 15, or no exact constant-primer or identifier match. High-quality paired reads were merged with COPE v1.2.5, and unique nucleotide sequences were defined as clonotypes. MiTCR v1.1 was used to align the clonotypes against IMGT TRBV, TRBD and TRBJ reference segments. The analysis included only V-J combinations with a frequency above 0.0001, which together covered more than 99% of the repertoires. The TCS score was defined as the ratio of F50 (clonal expansion) to E x V (chaos), calculated using BLOSUM62-based TCRdist between CDR3 peptides within each V-J. Welch's t-statistics and random forest reduced fewer than 550 V-J features to 13, which were used in a naive Bayes classifier (R e1071). TCRdb passed the public sequencing reads through fastp at Q25 and MiXCR, retaining productive beta sequences. Rows are unified per CDR3 protein, each entry keeping the most common DNA and genes. The authors' filters were not applied to this entry. Present in this sample are 300,000 to 450,000 distinct CDR3 sequences, about 12% of which were seen just once. Less than 10% of the sample is taken by the ten largest.

Stable Graves' hyperthyroidism was defined as no progression to ophthalmopathy during 18 months of follow-up. Hyperthyroidism patients were aged 18 to 65 years and newly diagnosed, with disease duration of less than 2 months. Patients with uncontrolled infections, other autoimmune diseases, pregnancy or lactation were excluded. Diagnoses were based on clinical symptoms, serum thyroxine and TRAb, thyroid ultrasound and orbital computed tomography. PBMCs were separated from roughly 10 ml of fresh peripheral blood using Ficoll-Paque density gradient centrifugation. Trizol reagent was used to extract total RNA, and RNA quality was then checked on an Agilent 2100 Bioanalyzer.

The sequence links TRBV9 to TRBJ2-7; the central 7 bases match TRBD1. Sequenced input: blood. The sequence came from a woman aged 18-29 years with Graves' hyperthyroidism. The bases are TGTGCCAGCAGCGCCAAGGACAGGTTCTACGAGCAGTACTTC. Its protein reads: CASSAKDRFYEQYF.